The sequence of this TCR beta chain was determined in a study of Ad26.COV2.S vaccination and SARS-CoV-2 variants. About the study: Donor had been placed in the Ad26.COV2.S arm of the COV1001 trial.

The CDR3 spans 15 residues. Germline V gene lookup returns CDR1 MNHEY and CDR2 SVGAGI. The treatment: around 19 received Ad26.COV2.S at low or high dose, single or two shots; roughly five received placebo; per-sample allocation not given. Sampling took place 63 days after the first vaccine or placebo injection. Study-level results: Possible underestimation of total T cell responses by the TCR breadth and depth analyses was noted. Vaccine recipients surpassed placebo recipients in spike-specific TCR breadth.

The repertoire was sequenced with immunoSEQ multiplex PCR; TCRdb's copy has only in-frame clones and lacks some. The sample yields about 350,000 clones, around 89% seen once. This clone has a single count. The target antigen is unknown. At one of its ends the junction is not consistent with the germline gene, which may arise from a read error. This specimen was peripheral blood, taken in a trial of Ad26.COV2.S vaccine versus placebo. This sequence originates from a person between 18 and 59 years old who received the Ad26.COV2.S COVID-19 vaccine or a placebo. This sequence joins TRBV6-5 and TRBJ1-2, with 7 bases matching TRBD1. The CDR3 nucleotides read TGTGCCAGCAGTTACTGGGGGGGGCAGGGGGTTCGTGTTCTCTTC. Its translation: CASSYWGGQGVRVLF.